The 14 T cell receptor beta chains in this list originate from one sample, sequenced in a study of T cell responses to AZD1222 COVID-19 vaccine. Using immunoSEQ multiplex PCR, the repertoire was profiled, and TCRdb retains in-frame clones only, with some absent. Among some 130,000 clones listed, approximately 83% were seen once. The sample consisted of peripheral blood, taken on day 0 of AZD1222 vaccination. These TCRs come from an adult in good health.

CDR3 coding DNA: TGTGCCAGCAGCCCTCAGGGGGTTGGGGATTACGATGAGCAGTTCTTC. It yields the protein CASSPQGVGDYDEQFF. The chain links TRBV13 to TRBJ2-1; 7 bases are shared with TRBD1. The CDR3 totals 16 residues. Germline CDR1 reads PRHDT; CDR2 reads FYEKMQ (reference sequence). With V trimmed by 5 bases and J by 8 bases, 15 bases remained unmatched.

This clone showed up just a few times. This chain joins TRBV6-4 and TRBJ1-6; TRBD1 might be the D (6 bases). Germline-derived CDR1 and CDR2 are MRHNA and SNTAGT. CDR3 length equals 17 residues. The V gene lost 7 bases and the J gene lost 4 bases, with 20 bases spanning the gap. The CDR3 DNA follows: TGTGCCAGCACCCTAAGGGGGGGGCGCAATTATAATTCACCCCTCCACTTT. It yields the protein CASTLRGGRNYNSPLHF.

The genes are TRBV11-2 and TRBJ2-2; 8 bases are a match to TRBD1. With V trimmed by 5 bases and J by 2 bases, 4 bases remained unmatched. The germline gives CDR1 SGHAT, CDR2 FQNNGV. The CDR3 totals 15 residues. CDR3 in amino acids: CASSPGTGNTGELFF. The CDR3, as DNA: TGTGCCAGCAGCCCTGGGACAGGCAACACCGGGGAGCTGTTTTTT. The full variable domain, with the rest looked up from reference TRBV11-2 and TRBJ2-2, is EAGVAQSPRYKIIEKRQSVAFWCNPISGHATLYWYQQILGQGPKLLIQFQNNGVVDDSQLPKDRFSAERLKGVDSTLKIQPAKLEDSAVYLCASSPGTGNTGELFFGEGSRLTVL.

This clone appeared once. The chain combines TRBV5-3 with TRBJ2-5; the match to TRBD2 covers 8 bases. TRBV5-3 is labeled an ORF, and its function is uncertain. The CDR3 is 14 residues long. V shed 2 bases and J 1 base; nucleotides not matched to a gene: 1. The chain's CDR3 is CARSLRGGQETQYF. The CDR3 DNA is TGTGCCAGAAGCTTACGGGGGGGCCAAGAGACCCAGTACTTC.

The V call is TRBV4-1, the J call TRBJ1-6; 8 nucleotides agree with TRBD1. Germline lookup yields CDR1 MGHRA and CDR2 YSYEKL. The CDR3 is made up of 17 amino acids. The V and J ends lost 1 base and 2 bases, in that order; junction bases with no gene match: 4. CDR3: CASSQGQGTTYNSPLHF. CDR3 coding DNA: TGCGCCAGCAGCCAAGGACAGGGGACGACCTATAATTCACCCCTCCACTTT.

The CDR3, as DNA: TGCGCCAGCAGCCAGCAGGTCGGGGACAGAGTAAACAATGAGCAGTTCTTC. It is translated as CASSQQVGDRVNNEQFF. The genes are TRBV4-1 and TRBJ2-1; 7 bases line up with TRBD1. This CDR3 spans 17 amino acids. V dropped 3 bases and J dropped 5; count of bases not matched to a gene: 13. Germline lookup yields CDR1 MGHRA and CDR2 YSYEKL.

The V call is TRBV5-1, the J call TRBJ2-1, with 7 nucleotides matching TRBD1. Germline V gene sequence: CDR1 SGHRS, CDR2 YFSETQ. This CDR3 is 15 amino acids long. V lost 1 base, J lost 6 bases, and 7 bases stayed unmatched. DNA of the CDR3: TGCGCCAGCAGCTTGTCCAGGGGGTCAGTCAATGAGCAGTTCTTC. Its protein is CASSLSRGSVNEQFF.

The rearrangement uses TRBV19 and TRBJ1-2; D gene unclear. The germline gives CDR1 LNHDA, CDR2 SQIVND (reference sequence). CDR3 length: 14 residues. V dropped 7 bases and J dropped 4 bases, with 16 bases sitting between them. Here the CDR3 reads CASNVARLSYGYTF. In DNA form, the CDR3 reads TGTGCCAGTAACGTCGCGCGGCTAAGCTATGGCTACACCTTC.

The chain has TRBV9 and TRBJ2-2; a weak D match, TRBD2 (5 bases). Trimming took 3 bases from V and 3 from J, leaving 9 bases between them. The CDR3 totals 14 residues. Germline assignment: CDR1 SGDLS and CDR2 YYNGEE. This CDR3 is CASSASPDTGELFF. CDR3 in DNA: TGTGCCAGCAGCGCTAGCCCCGACACCGGGGAGCTGTTTTTT.

The chain links TRBV5-5 to TRBJ1-6; the D is unclear. The V end lost 2 bases, the J end lost 10 bases, and 10 bases lay between the germline ends. The CDR3 contains 13 residues. Germline V gene data show CDR1 as SGHKS and CDR2 as YYEKEE (reference sequence). This CDR3 reads CASSFFIESPLHF. The CDR3 DNA reads as TGTGCCAGCAGCTTTTTCATTGAGTCACCCCTCCACTTT.

The chain has TRBV19 and TRBJ1-2; D may be TRBD1 (5 bases). The V and J ends lost 9 bases and 1 base respectively, with 12 bases between them. The CDR3 extends over 13 amino acids. CDR1 and CDR2 from the germline V gene are LNHDA and SQIVND (reference sequence). The CDR3 loop reads CASLSGLNYGYTF. CDR3 sequence (DNA): TGTGCCAGCCTTTCGGGGCTTAACTATGGCTACACCTTC.

The chain links TRBV9 to TRBJ2-3; no clear D. The V gene's germline CDR1 is SGDLS and CDR2 YYNGEE. The CDR3 has 13 residues. V dropped 0 bases and J dropped 3 bases, with 5 bases sitting between them. DNA of the CDR3: TGTGCCAGCAGCGTAGGGGATACAGATACGCAGTATTTT. This gives the protein CASSVGDTDTQYF.

This clone was picked up a small number of times. This chain links TRBV10-1 with TRBJ2-2; D perhaps matches TRBD2 (6 bases). Trimming cost V 6 bases and J 3 bases, with 14 bases left between them. From germline, CDR1 is WNHNN and CDR2 SYGVQD (reference sequence). This CDR3 contains 15 residues. CDR3 nucleotide sequence: TGCGCCAGCAGCGTTTGGCGGGGCTACACCGGGGAGCTGTTTTTT. Translation gives CASSVWRGYTGELFF.

This clone occurred once. The chain carries TRBV30 and TRBJ2-1; 7 bases line up with TRBD1. J gave up 4 bases and V 4 bases, and 10 bases lay outside the gene matches. The CDR3 is made up of 15 amino acids. Germline CDR1 reads GTSNPN; CDR2 reads SVGIG (reference sequence). CDR3 protein: CAWTPQGKGYNEQFF. The CDR3 nucleotides read TGTGCCTGGACCCCACAGGGGAAAGGGTACAATGAGCAGTTCTTC. The full variable domain, rest sourced from reference TRBV30 and TRBJ2-1, is SQTIHQWPATLVQPVGSPLSLECTVEGTSNPNLYWYRQAAGRGLQLLFYSVGIGQISSEVPQNLSASRPQDRQFILSSKKLLLSDSGFYLCAWTPQGKGYNEQFFGPGTRLTVL.